These 8 T cell receptor beta chains share one sample of origin, sequenced in a study of blood T cells in healthy people across ages. Using a J-beta primer mix together with a sample-barcoded 5' primer, a second PCR was run for roughly 7 to 12 cycles. TCRdb re-derived calls from the 5' RACE reads in MiXCR, one entry per CDR3 protein. The repertoire has around 520,000 distinct CDR3 sequences, roughly a quarter of them found once; the top ten carry about 3.9%. This sample was shared with a second study, whose subject was T cells of mothers and their children.

The sequenced material came from blood. These receptors were collected from a boy aged 2 to 10 in good health.

The V and J genes are TRBV7-9 and TRBJ2-3; D is perhaps TRBD2 (6 bases). Trimming removed 5 bases at V and 6 bases at J, with 15 bases between. The CDR3 is made up of 14 amino acids. Germline V lookup: CDR1 SEHNR, CDR2 FQNEAQ (reference sequence). The CDR3 loop is CASSPGLEFDTQYF. The CDR3, as DNA: TGTGCCAGCAGCCCGGGACTCGAGTTCGATACGCAGTATTTT.

The rearrangement uses TRBV7-8 and TRBJ2-3, with D maybe TRBD2 (6 bases). V shed 0 bases and J shed 6 bases, with 13 bases lying between them. Per germline, CDR1 SGHVS and CDR2 FQNEAQ. The CDR3 runs to 15 residues. This CDR3 reads CASSLARLGGDTQYF. The CDR3 coding sequence is TGTGCCAGCAGCTTAGCCCGACTAGGAGGGGATACGCAGTATTTT.

V and J are TRBV20-1 and TRBJ1-2, with D possibly matching TRBD1 (5 bases). V shed 5 bases and J shed 8 bases, with 18 bases lying between them. The CDR3 has 13 amino acids. CDR1 is DFQATT and CDR2 is SNEGSKA in the germline V gene (reference sequence). CDR3 in DNA: TGCAGTGCTTCCTTCGACGGGGGTAGGGGCTACACCTTC. Its protein product is CSASFDGGRGYTF.

The V call is TRBV10-2, the J call TRBJ2-3; 12 nucleotides line up with TRBD2. The CDR3 is 19 residues long. Germline V lookup: CDR1 WSHSY, CDR2 SAAADI. V lost 2 bases and J lost 2; bases outside the gene matches: 11. In DNA form, the CDR3 reads TGCGCCAGCAGTGAGGCTGGACTAGCGGGGTATCGTGACACAGATACGCAGTATTTT. It codes for CASSEAGLAGYRDTDTQYF.

This rearrangement joins TRBV20-1 to TRBJ1-2; D gene ambiguous. Trimming took 7 bases from V and 8 from J, leaving 14 bases between them. CDR3 length equals 11 residues. Per germline, CDR1 DFQATT and CDR2 SNEGSKA (reference sequence). CDR3 nucleotides: TGCAGTGGGCTGTGGGGAGGCGGCTACACCTTC. It is translated as CSGLWGGGYTF.

The chain joins TRBV5-1 to TRBJ2-1; D is possibly TRBD1 (6 bases). The V gene's germline CDR1 is SGHRS and CDR2 YFSETQ. This CDR3 region has 15 residues. V dropped 3 bases and J dropped 4 bases, with 14 bases sitting between them. In DNA form, the CDR3 reads TGCGCCAGCAGCTCCCGGGACACCCTATACAATGAGCAGTTCTTC. It encodes CASSSRDTLYNEQFF.

The chain carries TRBV4-3 and TRBJ1-6; D is ambiguous. The germline CDR1 and CDR2 sequences are LGHNA and YSLEER. The CDR3 length is 14 residues. Between the trimmed V and J ends, which lost 1 base and 7 bases, there was a span of 8 bases. CDR3 in DNA: TGCGCCAGCAGCCAAGGCTTCGGAAATTCACCCCTCCACTTT. Translating gives CASSQGFGNSPLHF.

The gene calls are TRBV20-1 and TRBJ1-5, with a weak D call TRBD1 (5 bases). The CDR3 spans 12 residues. Trimming pared 1 base from V and 7 bases from J, leaving 8 bases between. The germline V gene encodes CDR1 DFQATT and CDR2 SNEGSKA (reference sequence). The CDR3 protein is CSARAGQQPQHF. The CDR3 coding sequence is TGCAGTGCTAGAGCGGGGCAACAGCCCCAGCATTTT.